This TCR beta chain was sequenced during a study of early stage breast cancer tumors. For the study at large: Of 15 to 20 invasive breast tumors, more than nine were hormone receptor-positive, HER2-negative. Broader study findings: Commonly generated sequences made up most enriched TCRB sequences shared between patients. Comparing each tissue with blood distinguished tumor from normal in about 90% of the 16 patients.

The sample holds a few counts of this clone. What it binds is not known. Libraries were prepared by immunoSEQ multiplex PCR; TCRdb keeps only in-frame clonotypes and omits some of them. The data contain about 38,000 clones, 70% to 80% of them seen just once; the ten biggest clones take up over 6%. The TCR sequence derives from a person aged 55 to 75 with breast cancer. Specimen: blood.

CDR3 sequence: CASSPTGESQPQHF. The CDR3 nucleotides read TGTGCCAGCAGCCCGACAGGGGAGAGTCAGCCCCAGCATTTT. The chain uses TRBV6-4 and TRBJ1-5; 8 positions agree with TRBD1. CDR1 MRHNA and CDR2 SNTAGT come from the germline V gene. The CDR3 runs 14 residues. V was clipped by 6 bases and J by 6 bases; unmatched bases: 7.